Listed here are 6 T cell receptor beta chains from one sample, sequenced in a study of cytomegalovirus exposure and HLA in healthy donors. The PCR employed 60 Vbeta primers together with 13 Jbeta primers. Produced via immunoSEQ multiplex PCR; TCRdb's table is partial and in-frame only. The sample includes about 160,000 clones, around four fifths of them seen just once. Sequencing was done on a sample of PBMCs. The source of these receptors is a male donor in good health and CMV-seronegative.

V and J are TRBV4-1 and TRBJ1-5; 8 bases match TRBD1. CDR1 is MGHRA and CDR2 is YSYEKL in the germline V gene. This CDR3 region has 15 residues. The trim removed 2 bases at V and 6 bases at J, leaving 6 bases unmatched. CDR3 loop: CASSQRQGSSQPQHF. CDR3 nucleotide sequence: TGCGCCAGCAGCCAACGACAGGGGTCGAGTCAGCCCCAGCATTTT.

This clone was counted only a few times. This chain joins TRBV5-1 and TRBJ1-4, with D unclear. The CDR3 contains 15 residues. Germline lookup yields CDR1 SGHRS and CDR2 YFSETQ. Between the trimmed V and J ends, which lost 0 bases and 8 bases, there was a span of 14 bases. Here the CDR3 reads CASSLADGVGEKLFF. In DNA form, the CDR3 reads TGCGCCAGCAGCTTGGCCGACGGGGTCGGGGAAAAACTGTTTTTT.

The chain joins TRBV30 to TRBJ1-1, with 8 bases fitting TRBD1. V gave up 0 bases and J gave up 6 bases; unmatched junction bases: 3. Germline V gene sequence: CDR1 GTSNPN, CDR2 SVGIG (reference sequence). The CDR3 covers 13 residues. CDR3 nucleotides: TGTGCCTGGAGTGTAGAGGACAGGGCTGAAGCTTTCTTT. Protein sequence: CAWSVEDRAEAFF.

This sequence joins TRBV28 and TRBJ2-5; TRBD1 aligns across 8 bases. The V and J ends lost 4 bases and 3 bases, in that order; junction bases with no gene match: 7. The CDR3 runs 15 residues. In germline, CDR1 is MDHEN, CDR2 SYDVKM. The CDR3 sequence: CASSSATGGKETQYF. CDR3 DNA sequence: TGTGCCAGCAGTTCGGCCACAGGGGGTAAAGAGACCCAGTACTTC.

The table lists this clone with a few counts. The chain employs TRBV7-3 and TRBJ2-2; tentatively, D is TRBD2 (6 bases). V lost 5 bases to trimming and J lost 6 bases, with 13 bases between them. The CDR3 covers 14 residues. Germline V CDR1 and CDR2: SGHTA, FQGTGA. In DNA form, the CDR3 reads TGTGCCAGCAGCCTACAGTCGGGAGCCGGGGAGCTGTTTTTT. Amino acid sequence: CASSLQSGAGELFF. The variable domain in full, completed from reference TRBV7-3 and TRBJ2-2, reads GAGVSQTPSNKVTEKGKYVELRCDPISGHTALYWYRQSLGQGPEFLIYFQGTGAADDSGLPNDRFFAVRPEGSVSTLKIQRTERGDSAVYLCASSLQSGAGELFFGEGSRLTVL.

The CDR3 DNA follows: TGTGCCACCCGGAGGGAGAATGAGCAGTTCTTC. Translated: CATRRENEQFF. The chain couples TRBV10-3 to TRBJ2-1, with a weak D call TRBD2 (6 bases). Trimming shortened V by 10 bases and J by 7 bases, and 11 bases separated the two germline ends. Germline lookup yields CDR1 ENHRY and CDR2 SYGVKD. The CDR3 has 11 residues.